This record covers a single T cell receptor beta chain. Generated by immunoSEQ multiplex PCR, the TCRdb table keeps only in-frame clones and is missing some. The sample yields around 70,000 clones, around 82% seen once. These data come from a study of blood T cell repertoires in COVID-19. About the study: COVID-19 samples, acute and convalescent, were from the United States, Italy and Spain.

This sequence was found in a man aged 60 to 75 with acute or convalescent COVID-19. The sample consisted of peripheral blood.

The CDR3 sequence: CASSSLGQPLYGYTF. CDR3 nucleotides: TGTGCCAGCAGCTCCCTCGGACAGCCGCTCTATGGCTACACCTTC. The V gene is TRBV5-8, the J gene TRBJ1-2, with D perhaps matching TRBD1 (6 bases). Germline values: CDR1 SGHTS, CDR2 YDEGEE. The CDR3 spans 15 residues. V was cut by 3 bases and J by 4 bases, with 16 bases left in between.